This entry features one TCR beta chain sequence. The data were taken from a study of blood T cell repertoires in COVID-19. At the level of the study: COVID-19 samples from acute and convalescent phases originated in the United States, Italy and Spain. The cDNA or gDNA used as material had been derived from T cells, B-cell-depleted T cells, or PBMCs.

Trimming stripped 6 bases from V and 3 bases from J, with 15 bases between. Per germline, CDR1 MNHEY and CDR2 SVGAGI. The CDR3 is made up of 15 amino acids. Using immunoSEQ multiplex PCR, the repertoire was profiled, and TCRdb retains in-frame clones only, with some absent. The data hold about 250,000 clones, with more than 65% observed a single time. This chain links TRBV6-5 with TRBJ2-4; D unclear. The material sequenced was peripheral blood. This sequence originates from a woman of 80 years or more with acute or convalescent COVID-19. The CDR3 loop reads CASRETRSGKNIQYF. As DNA, the CDR3 is TGTGCCAGCAGAGAGACCCGTTCGGGCAAAAACATTCAGTACTTC.